One sample yielded the 19 T cell receptor beta chains listed below, sequenced in a study of T cells in Graves' hyperthyroidism and ophthalmopathy. What was amplified from RNA transcripts were TCR beta CDR3 regions. The HTBI primer set served for first-round RT-PCR of the TCR CDR3. MiXCR, run by TCRdb on the multiplex PCR reads, gives a single entry per CDR3 protein. The table shows 500,000 to 650,000 distinct CDR3 sequences, with roughly 18% occurring only once. The source material was blood. These receptors were collected from a woman aged 18-35 years with Graves' ophthalmopathy.

At least ten counts were recorded for this clonotype. The CDR3 region has the DNA TGTGCCAGCAGAAAAGGGACAGGGGGTGCTGAAGCTTTCTTT. This encodes CASRKGTGGAEAFF. The chain couples TRBV28 to TRBJ1-1; TRBD1 matches 11 bases. CDR1 is MDHEN and CDR2 is SYDVKM in the germline V gene. The CDR3 loop spans 14 amino acids. Trimming cost V 6 bases and J 6 bases; bases outside gene matches: 6.

This clonotype was recorded many times. The rearrangement uses TRBV12-3 or TRBV12-4 and TRBJ2-3; no firm D call. Trimming took 7 bases from V and 6 from J, leaving 32 bases between them. The CDR3 spans 19 residues. This CDR3 is CASTPSRMGMSTTQDTQYF. The DNA for the CDR3 is TGTGCCAGCACCCCCAGTCGGATGGGTATGTCTACGACACAGGATACGCAGTATTTT.

This clonotype appeared many times. The chain links TRBV5-1 to TRBJ1-4; D not resolved. This CDR3 is built from 14 residues. CDR1 is SGHRS, CDR2 YFSETQ, per germline. The V end was cut by 0 bases, the J end by 11 bases, with 14 bases between. The CDR3 protein is CASSLGGSASKLFF. CDR3 nucleotide sequence: TGCGCCAGCAGCTTGGGAGGAAGTGCCTCCAAACTGTTTTTT.

This clonotype was detected ten times or more. This rearrangement joins TRBV6-2 or TRBV6-3 to TRBJ1-1; TRBD1 might be the D (5 bases). Trimming shortened V by 2 bases and J by 11 bases, and 21 bases separated the two germline ends. The germline V gene has CDR1 MNHEY and CDR2 SVGEGT. The CDR3 runs to 15 residues. Here the CDR3 reads CASSYGTGLSERAFF. Here the CDR3 DNA reads TGTGCCAGCAGTTACGGAACGGGACTGTCGGAGAGGGCTTTCTTT.

The sample holds many counts of this clonotype. The chain links TRBV6-1 to TRBJ1-1; weak D call: TRBD1 (6 bases). There are 13 residues in the CDR3. The germline V gene has CDR1 MNHNS and CDR2 SASEGT. The V gene lost 5 bases and the J gene lost 1 base, with 8 bases spanning the gap. CDR3 residues: CASSWTANTEAFF. The CDR3 nucleotides are TGTGCCAGCAGTTGGACAGCGAACACTGAAGCTTTCTTT.

This clonotype was recorded only once. A much larger clone differs by one base, so this may be a read error. The CDR3 DNA follows: TGCAGCGCCGTGGTTCAACTGAACACTGAAGCTTTCTTT. It specifies CSAVVQLNTEAFF. V and J are TRBV29-1 and TRBJ1-1; no definite D call. CDR1 and CDR2 from the germline V gene are SQVTM and ANQGSEA. V lost 7 bases to trimming and J lost 0 bases, with 12 bases between them. The CDR3 covers 13 residues.

For this clonotype: This may arise from a read error, as a much more abundant clone is one base away. The rearrangement uses TRBV11-2 and TRBJ2-3; maybe TRBD2 (6 bases). Trimming removed 0 bases at V and 0 bases at J, with 10 bases between. Germline V gene data show CDR1 as SGHAT and CDR2 as FQNNGV. The CDR3 is made up of 16 amino acids. CDR3 sequence: CASSLEASASTDTQYF. The CDR3 coding sequence is TGTGCCAGCAGCTTAGAGGCTAGCGCTAGCACAGATACGCAGTATTTT.

This clonotype was recorded many times. The rearrangement links TRBV28 to TRBJ2-7, with 10 positions matching TRBD2. Germline lookup yields CDR1 MDHEN and CDR2 SYDVKM. This CDR3 spans 16 amino acids. After removal of 2 bases from V and 2 bases from J, the junction contained 6 bases not matched to a gene. This chain's CDR3 is CASSLRVLAGPYEQYF. The CDR3 DNA reads as TGTGCCAGCAGTTTAAGAGTACTAGCGGGACCCTACGAGCAGTACTTC.

This clonotype was recorded many times. The rearrangement links TRBV18 to TRBJ2-7, with D possibly TRBD2 on 6 matching bases. The CDR3 runs 14 residues. The germline V and J ends were trimmed by 2 bases and 2 bases, with 10 bases remaining between them. CDR1 and CDR2 (germline): KGHSH, LQKENI. In nucleotides, the CDR3 is TGTGCCAGCTCACCAAGCGGAGGGCCCTACGAGCAGTACTTC. This gives the protein CASSPSGGPYEQYF.

Ten or more counts support this clonotype. The rearrangement links TRBV2 to TRBJ1-1; D is possibly TRBD1 (6 bases). CDR1 and CDR2 from the germline V gene are SNHLY and FYNNEI. Deletions cut 9 bases from V and 1 base from J, with 15 bases between. This CDR3 has 14 amino acids. The CDR3 bases are TGTGCCAGTCGAGCAGGGGACGAGAACACTGAAGCTTTCTTT. Translation gives CASRAGDENTEAFF.

This sequence joins TRBV7-2 and TRBJ2-5; 8 bases align to TRBD1. The CDR3 is 15 residues long. J gave up 2 bases and V 6 bases, and 8 bases lay outside the gene matches. Germline V lookup: CDR1 SGHTA, CDR2 FQGNSA. The CDR3 protein is CASRAGGPFQETQYF. The CDR3 DNA reads as TGTGCCAGCAGGGCAGGGGGCCCCTTTCAAGAGACCCAGTACTTC.

Comments on this clonotype: A read error may account for a junction end that differs from germline. The chain links TRBV6-2 or TRBV6-3 to TRBJ2-1, with 8 nucleotides matching TRBD2. The CDR3 sequence is 16 residues long. Per germline, CDR1 MNHEY and CDR2 SVGEGT. The CDR3 region is CASSYLGLADYNEQLF. The CDR3 DNA is TGTGCCAGCAGTTACCTCGGACTAGCAGATTACAATGAGCAGCTCTTC.

The chain joins TRBV4-1 to TRBJ2-7, with D perhaps matching TRBD2 (6 bases). From germline, CDR1 is MGHRA and CDR2 YSYEKL. V was trimmed by 0 bases and J by 5 bases, leaving 11 bases between them. The CDR3 has 14 residues. Here the CDR3 DNA reads TGCGCCAGCAGCCAAGACAGGGAGCGGGACGAGCAGTACTTC. Its protein is CASSQDRERDEQYF.

The chain carries TRBV2 and TRBJ1-1; D unclear. Germline values: CDR1 SNHLY, CDR2 FYNNEI. The CDR3 is made up of 12 amino acids. The V end was cut by 7 bases, the J end by 5 bases, with 11 bases between. CDR3 sequence: CASTGLLTEAFF. CDR3 coding DNA: TGTGCCAGCACGGGCTTACTGACTGAAGCTTTCTTT.

This clonotype was found many times. The V gene is TRBV6-1, the J gene TRBJ1-4; 9 bases map to TRBD1. The germline V gene encodes CDR1 MNHNS and CDR2 SASEGT. The CDR3 length is 15 residues. The J segment lost 7 bases and the V segment lost 2 bases, leaving 5 bases of the junction unmatched. The CDR3 coding sequence is TGTGCCAGCAGTGAATTTAGGACAGGGGCTGAAAAACTGTTTTTT. Amino acids: CASSEFRTGAEKLFF.

This clonotype has a handful of counts. The chain employs TRBV7-9 and TRBJ2-1; D gene ambiguous. The V gene lost 1 base and the J gene lost 7 bases, with 8 bases spanning the gap. This CDR3 has 13 residues. Germline V gene lookup returns CDR1 SEHNR and CDR2 FQNEAQ (reference sequence). The CDR3 sequence is CASSLDVGNEQFF. The DNA for the CDR3 is TGTGCCAGCAGCTTAGACGTGGGAAATGAGCAGTTCTTC.

The rearrangement joins TRBV27 to TRBJ1-3; D gene unclear. CDR1 and CDR2 (germline): MNHEY, SMNVEV (reference sequence). The V gene lost 5 bases and the J gene lost 4 bases, with 12 bases spanning the gap. This CDR3 comprises 14 residues. The CDR3 protein is CASSPTFRGNTIYF. The CDR3 DNA sequence: TGTGCCAGCAGTCCCACGTTCCGAGGAAACACCATATATTTT.

This clonotype was counted ten times or more. V usage is TRBV27 and J usage is TRBJ2-7, with D unclear. The CDR3 consists of 13 residues. Trimming cost V 6 bases and J 0 bases, with 9 bases left between them. The germline V gene has CDR1 MNHEY and CDR2 SMNVEV (reference sequence). CDR3 loop: CASSLHNSYEQYF. DNA for the CDR3: TGTGCCAGCAGCCTACATAACTCCTACGAGCAGTACTTC.

This clonotype has more than one count but fewer than ten. CDR3 amino acids: CASEGWTGPKEVYGYTF. In DNA form, the CDR3 reads TGTGCCAGCGAGGGTTGGACAGGGCCCAAAGAGGTCTATGGCTACACCTTC. The chain has TRBV28 and TRBJ1-2, with TRBD1 matching over 8 bases. CDR3 length equals 17 residues. Trimming took 8 bases from V and 4 from J; bases not matched to a gene: 18. CDR1 and CDR2 from the germline V gene are MDHEN and SYDVKM.